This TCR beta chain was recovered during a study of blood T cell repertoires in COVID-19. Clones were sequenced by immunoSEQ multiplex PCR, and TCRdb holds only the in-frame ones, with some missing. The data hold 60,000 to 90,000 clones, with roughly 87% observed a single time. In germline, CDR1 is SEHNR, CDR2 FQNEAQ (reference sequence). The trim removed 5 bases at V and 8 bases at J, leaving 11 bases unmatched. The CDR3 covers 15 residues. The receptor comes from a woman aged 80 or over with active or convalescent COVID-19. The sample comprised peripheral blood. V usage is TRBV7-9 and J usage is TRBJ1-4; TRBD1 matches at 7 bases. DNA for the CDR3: TGTGCCAGCAGCGCGACGACAGGGAAAGGGGAAAAACTGTTTTTT. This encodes CASSATTGKGEKLFF.